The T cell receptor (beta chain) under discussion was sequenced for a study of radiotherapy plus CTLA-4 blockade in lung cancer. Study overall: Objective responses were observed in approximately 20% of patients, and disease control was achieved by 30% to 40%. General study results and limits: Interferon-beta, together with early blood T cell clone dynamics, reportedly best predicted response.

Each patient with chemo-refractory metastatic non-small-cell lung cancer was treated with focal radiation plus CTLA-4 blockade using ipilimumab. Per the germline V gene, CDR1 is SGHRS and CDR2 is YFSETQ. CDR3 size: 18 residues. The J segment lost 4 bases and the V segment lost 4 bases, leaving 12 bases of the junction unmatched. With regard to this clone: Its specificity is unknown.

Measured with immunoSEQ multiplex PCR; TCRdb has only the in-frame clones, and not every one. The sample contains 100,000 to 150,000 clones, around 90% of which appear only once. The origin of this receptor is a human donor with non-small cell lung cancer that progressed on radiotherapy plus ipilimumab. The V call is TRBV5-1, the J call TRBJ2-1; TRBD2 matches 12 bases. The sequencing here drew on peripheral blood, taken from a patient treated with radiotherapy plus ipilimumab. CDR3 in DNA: TGCGCCAGCAGCCCTCTCCGACTAGCGGGAGTGGGGTACAATGAGCAGTTCTTC. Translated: CASSPLRLAGVGYNEQFF.